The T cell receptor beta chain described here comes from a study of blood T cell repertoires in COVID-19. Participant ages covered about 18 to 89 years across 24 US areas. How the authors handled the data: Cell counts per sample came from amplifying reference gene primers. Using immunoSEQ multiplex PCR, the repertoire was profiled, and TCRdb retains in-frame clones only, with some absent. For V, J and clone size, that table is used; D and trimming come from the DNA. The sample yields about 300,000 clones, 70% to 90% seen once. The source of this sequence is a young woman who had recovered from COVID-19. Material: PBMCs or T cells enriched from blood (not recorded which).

CDR3 residues: CASSPSGGGREQFF. DNA of the CDR3: TGTGCCAGTTCCCCCTCCGGCGGGGGACGTGAGCAGTTCTTC. The chain combines TRBV19 with TRBJ2-1; 7 bases line up with TRBD2. V was clipped by 8 bases and J by 9 bases; unmatched bases: 13. Germline CDR1 and CDR2: LNHDA and SQIVND (reference sequence). This CDR3 is 14 amino acids long. The full variable domain, rest sourced from reference TRBV19 and TRBJ2-1, is DGGITQSPKYLFRKEGQNVTLSCEQNLNHDAMYWYRQDPGQGLRLIYYSQIVNDFQKGDIAEGYSVSREKKESFPLTVTSAQKNPTAFYLCASSPSGGGREQFFGPGTRLTVL.